This T cell receptor (beta chain) is drawn from a study of T cells expressing NK-cell markers. TCRdb re-called the 5' RACE reads and shows each CDR3 protein once, DNA omitted. Its clone listing holds about 180,000 distinct CDR3 sequences. The CDR3 is 15 residues long. Germline CDR1 reads SEHNR; CDR2 reads FQNEAQ (reference sequence). This chain links TRBV7-9 with TRBJ1-2. Sequencing input: blood T cells: a sorted CD56 or NKG2C T cell subset, CD4+ or CD8+ T cells, or bulk PBMC T cells (not recorded which). The clonotype was recovered from a man aged 18-70 years in good health. The CDR3 protein is CASSLGSGGLYGYTF.